The sequence of this TCR beta chain was determined in a study of blood T cell repertoires in COVID-19. Overall study: Acute-phase and convalescent COVID-19 samples originated in the United States, Italy and Spain. T cells, B-cell-depleted T cells, or PBMCs supplied cDNA or gDNA.

The V gene's germline CDR1 is SGHRS and CDR2 YFSETQ. This CDR3 comprises 15 residues. Trimming took 4 bases from V and 4 from J, leaving 15 bases between them. Authors' data handling: Cell counts per sample came from amplifying reference gene primers. Sequencing used immunoSEQ multiplex PCR; TCRdb keeps in-frame clones, though not all of them. The DNA was the basis for D and trimming; V, J and clone size are from that table. The data contain about 38,000 clones, just under 85% of them seen just once; the ten biggest clones take up under 5%. This clone is a singleton in its sample. Material: peripheral blood. V gene TRBV5-1 combines with J gene TRBJ1-3, with D possibly being TRBD1 (6 bases). The TCR originated in a man in his fifties or sixties with active COVID-19. CDR3 nucleotides: TGCGCCAGCAGCAGGACCCAGGGGTGGGGAAACACCATATATTTT. It encodes CASSRTQGWGNTIYF. Full variable domain (missing parts from reference TRBV5-1 and TRBJ1-3): KAGVTQTPRYLIKTRGQQVTLSCSPISGHRSVSWYQQTPGQGLQFLFEYFSETQRNKGNFPGRFSGRQFSNSRSEMNVSTLELGDSALYLCASSRTQGWGNTIYFGEGSWLTVV.